These 30 T cell receptor beta chains were all obtained from the same sample, sequenced in a study of T cell changes during pregnancy in multiple sclerosis. Using immunoSEQ multiplex PCR, the repertoire was profiled, and TCRdb retains in-frame clones only, with some absent. The data hold 38,000 or so clones, with around 87% observed a single time. The sequences come from CD4+ T cells from peripheral blood mononuclear cells, collected in the second trimester of pregnancy. Receptors were obtained from a female donor with multiple sclerosis, enrolled in a pregnancy study.

This clone was detected once. The chain uses TRBV6-1 and TRBJ1-4; 9 bases map to TRBD1. V lost 8 bases, J lost 6 bases, and 7 bases stayed unmatched. Germline assignment: CDR1 MNHNS and CDR2 SASEGT. The CDR3 runs to 14 residues. The CDR3 coding sequence is TGTGCCAGCTGGAAAAGGACAGGGGATGAAAAACTGTTTTTT. Its translation: CASWKRTGDEKLFF.

This chain joins TRBV27 and TRBJ1-5; tentatively, D is TRBD1 (6 bases). The CDR3 is 14 residues long. Germline lookup yields CDR1 MNHEY and CDR2 SMNVEV (reference sequence). The V end lost 3 bases, the J end lost 4 bases, and 10 bases lay between the germline ends. CDR3 loop: CASSLRGINQPQHF. CDR3 bases: TGTGCCAGCAGTTTGAGGGGGATTAATCAGCCCCAGCATTTT.

The CDR3 here is CASLTGGAAGYEQYF. DNA for the CDR3: TGTGCCAGCCTCACGGGAGGGGCCGCAGGGTACGAGCAGTACTTC. This chain uses TRBV6-1 with TRBJ2-7; TRBD2 agrees at 8 bases. The germline CDR1 and CDR2 sequences are MNHNS and SASEGT. The length of the CDR3 is 15 residues. Trimming removed 8 bases from V and 4 bases from J; junction bases left unmatched: 13.

The CDR3 is CASSEPVRGYEQYF. The CDR3, as DNA: TGTGCCAGCAGTGAGCCCGTTCGGGGTTACGAGCAGTACTTC. This chain uses TRBV6-6 with TRBJ2-7; possibly TRBD2 for D (5 bases). Germline V gene sequence: CDR1 MNHNY, CDR2 SVGAGI (reference sequence). This CDR3 spans 14 amino acids. V dropped 5 bases and J dropped 4 bases, with 15 bases sitting between them.

The rearrangement joins TRBV10-3 to TRBJ2-1, with D unresolved. Trimming pared 4 bases from V and 8 bases from J, leaving 9 bases between. The CDR3 sequence is 12 residues long. Germline values: CDR1 ENHRY, CDR2 SYGVKD. CDR3 DNA sequence: TGTGCCATCAGTGTCCTAGAGGATGAGCAGTTCTTC. Translating it yields CAISVLEDEQFF.

This chain joins TRBV7-9 and TRBJ2-5, with no clear D. Germline CDR1 SEHNR, CDR2 FQNEAQ (reference sequence). The V end lost 2 bases, the J end lost 5 bases, and 6 bases lay between the germline ends. The CDR3 runs 12 residues. CDR3 region: CASSLSRETQYF. The CDR3 DNA sequence: TGTGCCAGCAGCTTATCGCGGGAGACCCAGTACTTC.

The CDR3 region is CASSPGGLNTEAFF. Here the CDR3 DNA reads TGCGCCAGCAGTCCAGGGGGCTTGAACACTGAAGCTTTCTTT. The V gene is TRBV5-1, the J gene TRBJ1-1; 8 bases line up with TRBD1. Germline V lookup: CDR1 SGHRS, CDR2 YFSETQ. The CDR3 sequence is 14 residues long. Trimming cost V 5 bases and J 0 bases; bases outside gene matches: 3.

The CDR3 coding sequence is TGTGCCAGCAGCTTAGGGCAGGGATCCCCCGGGTTCTTC. This codes for CASSLGQGSPGFF. J is TRBJ2-1 and V is TRBV7-9, with TRBD1 as a possible D gene (5 bases). The CDR3 consists of 13 residues. Trimming removed 1 base at V and 15 bases at J, with 16 bases between. Germline values: CDR1 SEHNR, CDR2 FQNEAQ (reference sequence).

V usage is TRBV4-3 and J usage is TRBJ2-5; 9 bases fit TRBD2. The junction had 1 base not matched to a gene; V was cut back by 4 bases and J by 4 bases. The CDR3 has 13 amino acids. CDR1 LGHNA and CDR2 YSLEER come from the germline V gene. CDR3: CASSLTSGETQYF. CDR3 in DNA: TGCGCCAGCAGCCTGACTAGCGGAGAGACCCAGTACTTC.

The rearrangement joins TRBV6-6 to TRBJ1-5; 8 bases fit TRBD1. The V gene end was trimmed by 5 bases and the J gene end by 6 bases; junction bases not matched to a gene: 12. The CDR3 spans 16 residues. The germline gives CDR1 MNHNY, CDR2 SVGAGI (reference sequence). The CDR3 protein is CASSPGQGGKSQPQHF. CDR3 nucleotide sequence: TGTGCCAGCAGTCCCGGACAGGGAGGTAAGAGTCAGCCCCAGCATTTT.

This sequence joins TRBV27 and TRBJ2-1; 14 nucleotides line up with TRBD2. The CDR3 spans 19 residues. The germline gives CDR1 MNHEY, CDR2 SMNVEV (reference sequence). J was trimmed by 0 bases and V by 5 bases; bases with no gene match: 9. The CDR3 is CASSPSGTSGRLSYNEQFF. DNA of the CDR3: TGTGCCAGCAGTCCATCAGGGACTAGCGGGAGACTCTCCTACAATGAGCAGTTCTTC.

The chain carries TRBV30 and TRBJ2-7, with 11 bases matching TRBD2. Germline CDR1 and CDR2: GTSNPN and SVGIG (reference sequence). V shed 3 bases and J 3 bases; nucleotides not matched to a gene: 13. This CDR3 region has 17 residues. DNA for the CDR3: TGTGCCTGGAGCACCGGGACCATCCTAGCGGGAGGCTACGAGCAGTACTTC. Translating gives CAWSTGTILAGGYEQYF.

By frequency in the sample, this clone is medium-sized. DNA of the CDR3: TGTGCCAGCAGTGAATGGAGGGGGGGCGAGCAGTACTTC. It encodes CASSEWRGGEQYF. The chain combines TRBV6-1 with TRBJ2-7, with a possible D match to TRBD2 (7 bases). The CDR3 loop spans 13 amino acids. CDR1 MNHNS and CDR2 SASEGT come from the germline V gene. V was cut by 2 bases and J by 6 bases, with 11 bases left in between.

V usage is TRBV30 and J usage is TRBJ2-3; 9 bases agree with TRBD2. CDR1 GTSNPN and CDR2 SVGIG come from the germline V gene (reference sequence). There are 16 residues in the CDR3. J gave up 1 base and V 1 base, and 6 bases lay outside the gene matches. CDR3 bases: TGTGCCTGGAGTGGGGCGGGAGGGCCGGGCACAGATACGCAGTATTTT. It yields the protein CAWSGAGGPGTDTQYF.

The chain combines TRBV5-1 with TRBJ1-2; D gene uncertain. Trimming removed 7 bases from V and 11 bases from J, with 15 bases in between. The CDR3 runs 11 residues. Germline loops: CDR1 SGHRS, CDR2 YFSETQ. The CDR3 DNA follows: TGCGCCAGCGAACAGTCCGGGGTTTACACCTTC. Translated, it gives CASEQSGVYTF.

For the CDR3, the DNA is TGTGCCAGCAGCCAGACTAGCGGGACGGGCCTAGATACGCAGTATTTT. It encodes CASSQTSGTGLDTQYF. The J gene is TRBJ2-3, the V gene TRBV5-4; 11 bases align to TRBD2. The CDR3 totals 16 residues. Losses at the gene ends were 4 bases for V and 5 bases for J; bases not matched to a gene: 9. CDR1 and CDR2 (germline): SGHNT, YYREEE (reference sequence).

The chain couples TRBV7-9 to TRBJ2-5, with 7 bases lining up with TRBD2. This CDR3 spans 14 amino acids. The ends lost 7 bases at V and 5 bases at J; junction bases unmatched: 10. The germline V gene encodes CDR1 SEHNR and CDR2 FQNEAQ (reference sequence). CDR3 loop: CASTLTSSMETQYF. CDR3 DNA sequence: TGTGCCAGCACCCTGACTAGCTCGATGGAGACCCAGTACTTC.

V is TRBV9 and J is TRBJ2-1; TRBD2 matches 10 bases. V shed 0 bases, J shed 6 bases, and the junction held 3 bases outside the gene matches. The CDR3 contains 15 residues. Germline V CDR1 and CDR2: SGDLS, YYNGEE. The CDR3 nucleotides read TGTGCCAGCAGCGTAGTAGGGACTAGCGTCAATGAGCAGTTCTTC. Amino acids: CASSVVGTSVNEQFF.

V and J are TRBV21-1 and TRBJ2-7; the listed D gene, TRBD2, was not tested against the DNA. TRBV21-1 is flagged as a pseudogene. The CDR3 is 14 amino acids. The CDR3 nucleotides read TGTGCCAGCTGTTCTAGCGGTAGCTCCTACGAGCAGTACTTC. Translating it yields CASCSSGSSYEQYF.

The sample holds a few counts of this clone. CDR3 amino acids: CASRRQGRSGNTIYF. The CDR3 bases are TGTGCCAGTAGGAGACAGGGACGGTCTGGAAACACCATATATTTT. This rearrangement joins TRBV19 to TRBJ1-3, with 7 positions matching TRBD1. The ends lost 6 bases at V and 1 base at J; junction bases unmatched: 6. The CDR3 totals 15 residues. CDR1 and CDR2 from the germline V gene are LNHDA and SQIVND (reference sequence).

The chain links TRBV28 to TRBJ2-1; the match to TRBD2 covers 13 bases. V dropped 2 bases and J dropped 4; count of bases not matched to a gene: 2. Germline V gives CDR1 MDHEN, CDR2 SYDVKM. The length of the CDR3 is 16 residues. This CDR3 reads CASSLGTSGKYNEQFF. The DNA for the CDR3 is TGTGCCAGCAGTTTAGGGACTAGCGGGAAATACAATGAGCAGTTCTTC.

The J gene is TRBJ2-1, the V gene TRBV25-1; 7 bases map to TRBD1. With 6 bases clipped from V and 5 bases from J, the junction kept 13 bases outside the gene matches. Per the germline V gene, CDR1 is MGHDK and CDR2 is SYGVNS. The CDR3 sequence is 16 residues long. For the CDR3, the DNA is TGTGCCAGCAGCCGTTGGAGGACAGGACGAAACAATGAGCAGTTCTTC. It translates to CASSRWRTGRNNEQFF.

V gene TRBV7-2 combines with J gene TRBJ1-5, with D tentatively TRBD1 (5 bases). V shed 3 bases and J shed 5 bases, with 8 bases lying between them. The CDR3 extends over 13 amino acids. Germline values: CDR1 SGHTA, CDR2 FQGNSA. The CDR3 is CASSLQGDQPQHF. The CDR3 bases are TGTGCCAGCAGCTTGCAGGGTGATCAGCCCCAGCATTTT. The full variable domain, in which reference TRBV7-2 and TRBJ1-5 provide the parts outside the CDR3, is GAGVSQSPSNKVTEKGKDVELRCDPISGHTALYWYRQSLGQGLEFLIYFQGNSAPDKSGLPSDRFSAERTGGSVSTLTIQRTQQEDSAVYLCASSLQGDQPQHFGDGTRLSIL.

This chain uses TRBV29-1 with TRBJ1-1; D not resolved. Trimming took off 5 bases at V and 0 bases at J, with 10 bases between the two ends. CDR1 and CDR2 from the germline V gene are SQVTM and ANQGSEA. The CDR3 runs 13 residues. CDR3 nucleotides: TGCAGCGTTTTAAGAGAGATGAACACTGAAGCTTTCTTT. Its translation is CSVLREMNTEAFF.

The table lists this clone with a count of one. The genes are TRBV19 and TRBJ1-3; D unclear. CDR1 is LNHDA, CDR2 SQIVND, per germline (reference sequence). There are 14 residues in the CDR3. Trimming took off 1 base at V and 3 bases at J, with 7 bases between the two ends. CDR3 coding DNA: TGTGCCAGTAGTATAGGGCCTGGTGGAAACACCATATATTTT. This sequence encodes CASSIGPGGNTIYF.

For this clone: At one end the junction does not follow the germline gene, possibly because of a read error. The CDR3 is CASSEDRGEYGYTF. The CDR3 DNA follows: TGTGCCAGCAGCGAAGACAGGGGAGAATATGGCTACACCTTC. The chain carries TRBV6-1 and TRBJ1-2; 8 nucleotides match TRBD1. The CDR3 runs to 14 residues. Per germline, CDR1 MNHNS and CDR2 SASEGT.

This chain uses TRBV5-1 with TRBJ2-7, with 7 bases identical to TRBD1. Per germline, CDR1 SGHRS and CDR2 YFSETQ. Trimming at V came to 4 bases and at J to 3 bases, leaving 22 bases not matched to a gene. CDR3 length equals 19 residues. DNA of the CDR3: TGCGCCAGCAGCCCCAGAACCCGACAGGGTGGAACGTCCCACTACGAGCAGTACTTC. Translated: CASSPRTRQGGTSHYEQYF.

Only one count was recorded for this clone. The chain uses TRBV11-2 and TRBJ1-2, with 7 bases fitting TRBD1. This CDR3 contains 12 residues. Trimming took 3 bases from V and 6 from J; bases not matched to a gene: 1. CDR1 is SGHAT and CDR2 is FQNNGV in the germline V gene. CDR3 protein: CASSFTGDGYTF. Here the CDR3 DNA reads TGTGCCAGCAGCTTTACAGGGGATGGCTACACCTTC. Supplemented by reference TRBV11-2 and TRBJ1-2, the full variable domain reads EAGVAQSPRYKIIEKRQSVAFWCNPISGHATLYWYQQILGQGPKLLIQFQNNGVVDDSQLPKDRFSAERLKGVDSTLKIQPAKLEDSAVYLCASSFTGDGYTFGSGTRLTVV.

The chain couples TRBV7-2 to TRBJ1-5; D is ambiguous. CDR1 is SGHTA and CDR2 is FQGNSA in the germline V gene. V gave up 3 bases and J gave up 5 bases, with 5 bases separating them. The CDR3 totals 12 residues. This chain's CDR3 is CASSFRDQPQHF. The CDR3 DNA is TGTGCCAGCAGCTTTAGAGATCAGCCCCAGCATTTT.

This chain connects TRBV7-2 to TRBJ2-5; 7 bases fit TRBD2. Germline V gene lookup returns CDR1 SGHTA and CDR2 FQGNSA. Trimming took 1 base from V and 1 from J; bases not matched to a gene: 6. The CDR3 length is 16 residues. CDR3 residues: CASSLGQGGTQETQYF. Here the CDR3 DNA reads TGTGCCAGCAGCTTAGGCCAGGGAGGGACCCAAGAGACCCAGTACTTC.